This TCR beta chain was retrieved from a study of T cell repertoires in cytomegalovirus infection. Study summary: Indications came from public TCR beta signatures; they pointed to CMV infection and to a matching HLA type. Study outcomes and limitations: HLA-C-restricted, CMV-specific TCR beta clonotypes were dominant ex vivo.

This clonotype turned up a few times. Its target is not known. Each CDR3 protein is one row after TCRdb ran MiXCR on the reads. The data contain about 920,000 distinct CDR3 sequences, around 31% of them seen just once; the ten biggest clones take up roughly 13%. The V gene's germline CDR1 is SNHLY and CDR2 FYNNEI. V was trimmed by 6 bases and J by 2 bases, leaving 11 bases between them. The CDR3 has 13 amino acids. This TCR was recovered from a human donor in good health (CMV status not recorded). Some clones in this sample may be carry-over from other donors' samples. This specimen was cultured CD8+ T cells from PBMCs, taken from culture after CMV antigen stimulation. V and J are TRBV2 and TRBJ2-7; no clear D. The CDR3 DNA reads TGTGCCAGCAGAGCTGGACGGGCCTACGAGCAGTACGTC. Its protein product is CASRAGRAYEQYV.